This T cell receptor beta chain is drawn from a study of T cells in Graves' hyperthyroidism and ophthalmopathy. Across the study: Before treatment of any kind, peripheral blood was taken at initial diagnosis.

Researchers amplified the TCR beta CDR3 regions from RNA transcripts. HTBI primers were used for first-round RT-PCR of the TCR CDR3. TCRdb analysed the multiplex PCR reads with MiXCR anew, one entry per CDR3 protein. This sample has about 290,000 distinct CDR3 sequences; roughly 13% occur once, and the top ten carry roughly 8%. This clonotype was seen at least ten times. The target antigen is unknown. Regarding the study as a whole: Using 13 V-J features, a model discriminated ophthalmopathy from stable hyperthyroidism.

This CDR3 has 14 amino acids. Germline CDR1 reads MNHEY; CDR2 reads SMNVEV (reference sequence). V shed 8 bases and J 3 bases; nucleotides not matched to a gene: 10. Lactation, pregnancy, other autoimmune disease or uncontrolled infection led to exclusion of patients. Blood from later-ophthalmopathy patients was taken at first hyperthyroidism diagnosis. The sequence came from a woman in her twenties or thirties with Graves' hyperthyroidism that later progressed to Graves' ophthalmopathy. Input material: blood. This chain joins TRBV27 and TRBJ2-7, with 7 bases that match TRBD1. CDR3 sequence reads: CASGRRDSHYEQYF. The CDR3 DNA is TGTGCCAGCGGGAGAAGGGACAGTCACTACGAGCAGTACTTC.